The 2 T cell receptor beta chains below come from one sample, sequenced in a study of OX40 agonist ivuxolimab in advanced cancers. The assay was immunoSEQ multiplex PCR, and TCRdb's table has in-frame clones only and misses some. The repertoire includes some 60,000 clones, more than 85% of them detected once, and roughly an eighth sits in the top ten. The specimen comprised CD4+ or CD8+ T cells sorted from blood, sampled in a trial of the OX40 agonist ivuxolimab. These receptors were obtained from an adult with an advanced solid tumor such as melanoma, head and neck, liver or kidney cancer.

V and J are TRBV4-3 and TRBJ2-7; no definite D call. The germline CDR1 and CDR2 sequences are LGHNA and YSLEER. This CDR3 is 18 amino acids long. V was shortened by 0 bases and J by 4 bases, with 22 bases between the two germline ends. CDR3 nucleotides: TGCGCCAGCAGCCAAGATAGGTCCTCAGCTATCCCCCCTTACGAGCAGTACTTC. It translates to CASSQDRSSAIPPYEQYF.

This clone was recorded only once. The chain links TRBV6-5 to TRBJ2-7; 7 bases agree with TRBD1. The germline V gene has CDR1 MNHEY and CDR2 SVGAGI. The CDR3 runs to 14 residues. Trimming at V came to 6 bases and at J to 3 bases, leaving 8 bases not matched to a gene. The CDR3 nucleotides are TGTGCCAGCAGGGACACAGGGGTCGTCTACGAGCAGTACTTC. Its translation: CASRDTGVVYEQYF.